Below, 5 T cell receptor beta chains from the same sample are listed, as sequenced in a study of response to subunit inactivated influenza vaccine. TCRdb analysed the RT-PCR reads with MiXCR anew, one entry per CDR3 protein. The sample records almost 600,000 distinct CDR3 sequences, around 13% being singletons. Here the sequenced sample was PBMCs from blood, taken roughly 12 days after vaccination. The receptors stem from a man aged 50 to 60 who received an inactivated influenza vaccine.

The chain is built from TRBV12-3 or TRBV12-4 and TRBJ2-3; 10 bases agree with TRBD2. The CDR3 extends over 17 amino acids. V lost 6 bases and J lost 2; bases outside the gene matches: 11. The DNA for the CDR3 is TGTGCCAGCAGCGGGTCGCGGACTAGCGGATTCACAGATACGCAGTATTTT. It codes for CASSGSRTSGFTDTQYF.

This chain links TRBV20-1 with TRBJ2-7, with 11 positions matching TRBD2. The CDR3 contains 15 residues. V shed 3 bases and J 10 bases; nucleotides not matched to a gene: 14. Germline CDR1 DFQATT, CDR2 SNEGSKA (reference sequence). In nucleotides, the CDR3 is TGCAGTGCTAGTCGTAGCGGGAGGGCAATTCCGGAACAGTACTTC. It translates to CSASRSGRAIPEQYF.

This chain joins TRBV5-1 and TRBJ2-1; weak D call: TRBD2 (5 bases). V gave up 5 bases and J gave up 1 base, with 7 bases separating them. The CDR3 contains 13 residues. The germline gives CDR1 SGHRS, CDR2 YFSETQ. CDR3 in DNA: TGCGCCAGCAGAACGGGGTCCTACAATGAGCAGTTCTTC. Translating gives CASRTGSYNEQFF.

This chain joins TRBV4-3 and TRBJ2-7; the D gene could be TRBD1 or TRBD2 (6 bases each). There are 15 residues in the CDR3. Trimming took 4 bases from V and 4 from J, leaving 17 bases between them. Germline V lookup: CDR1 LGHNA, CDR2 YSLEER. CDR3 DNA: TGCGCCAGCAGCCCATTTCTTGGGGGGCCGTACGAGCAGTACTTC. This sequence encodes CASSPFLGGPYEQYF.

As DNA, the CDR3 is TGTGCCAGTAGCGGGGAGGCAGATACGCAGTATTTT. Translated: CASSGEADTQYF. J is TRBJ2-3 and V is TRBV3-1; 8 positions agree with TRBD2. The germline gives CDR1 LGHDT, CDR2 YNNKEL (reference sequence). The V segment lost 9 bases and the J segment 4 bases; nucleotides outside the gene matches: 3. The CDR3 sequence is 12 residues long.